Listed below are T cell receptor beta chains from one sample, sequenced in a study of naive and memory T cell subsets. One entry per CDR3 protein, called by TCRdb with MiXCR from the UMI-ligation and nested PCR reads. Of around 140,000 distinct CDR3 sequences in the sample, under 25% were seen once. Sequencing was carried out using naive CD8+ T cells from blood. The receptor set was obtained from a human donor in good health. CDR3s include the opening cysteine and the closing phenylalanine or tryptophan. A D gene is named only where the DNA matches it firmly. The size entry is marked missing in some rows and otherwise reads once, few, many or a size class.

CDR3 protein: CSVVLAGDWETQYF
CDR3 DNA: TGCAGCGTAGTACTAGCGGGAGATTGGGAGACCCAGTACTTC
J gene: TRBJ2-5
D gene: TRBD2
V gene: TRBV29-1
CDR3 length: 14
clone size: .

CDR3 protein: CASSSWHHQRFAMTQETQYF
CDR3 DNA: TGTGCCAGCAGCTCCTGGCACCATCAGCGTTTTGCCATGACCCAAGAGACCCAGTACTTC
J gene: TRBJ2-5
D gene: .
V gene: TRBV11-2
CDR3 length: 20
clone size: few

CDR3 protein: CASDPRDSAYEQYF
CDR3 DNA: TGTGCCAGCGACCCCCGGGACTCCGCCTACGAGCAGTACTTC
J gene: TRBJ2-7
D gene: .
V gene: TRBV6-1
CDR3 length: 14
clone size: .

CDR3 protein: CASSFSVSYEQYF
CDR3 DNA: TGTGCCAGCAGTTTCTCAGTCTCCTACGAGCAGTACTTC
J gene: TRBJ2-7
D gene: .
V gene: TRBV28
CDR3 length: 13
clone size: .

CDR3 protein: CASSLMMNYEQYF
CDR3 DNA: TGTGCCAGCAGCTTGATGATGAACTACGAGCAGTACTTC
J gene: TRBJ2-7
D gene: .
V gene: TRBV5-6
CDR3 length: 13
clone size: few

CDR3 protein: CSGERQGVYNEQFF
CDR3 DNA: TGCAGCGGCGAGCGGCAGGGGGTTTACAATGAGCAGTTCTTC
J gene: TRBJ2-1
D gene: TRBD1
V gene: TRBV29-1
CDR3 length: 14
clone size: .

CDR3 protein: CASSGDPYNEQFF
CDR3 DNA: TGTGCCAGCAGCGGGGATCCCTACAATGAGCAGTTCTTC
J gene: TRBJ2-1
D gene: .
V gene: TRBV6-5
CDR3 length: 13
clone size: few

CDR3 protein: CASSSSEEETQYF
CDR3 DNA: TGTGCCAGCAGCTCTAGCGAGGAAGAGACCCAGTACTTC
J gene: TRBJ2-5
D gene: .
V gene: TRBV7-9
CDR3 length: 13
clone size: .

CDR3 protein: CASTQWQETGELFF
CDR3 DNA: TGTGCCAGCACCCAATGGCAGGAGACCGGGGAGCTGTTTTTT
J gene: TRBJ2-2
D gene: .
V gene: TRBV6-2/TRBV6-3
CDR3 length: 14
clone size: .

CDR3 protein: CASSTREGIYNEQFF
CDR3 DNA: TGTGCCAGTAGTACCCGGGAGGGGATATACAATGAGCAGTTCTTC
J gene: TRBJ2-1
D gene: TRBD2
V gene: TRBV19
CDR3 length: 15
clone size: .

CDR3 protein: CASSPWETSGRDNEQFF
CDR3 DNA: TGTGCCAGCAGCCCCTGGGAGACTAGCGGGAGGGACAATGAGCAGTTCTTC
J gene: TRBJ2-1
D gene: TRBD2
V gene: TRBV9
CDR3 length: 17
clone size: .

CDR3 protein: CASSPFRAGNTEAFF
CDR3 DNA: TGTGCCAGCAGCCCCTTCAGGGCTGGGAACACTGAAGCTTTCTTT
J gene: TRBJ1-1
D gene: .
V gene: TRBV7-8
CDR3 length: 15
clone size: few

CDR3 protein: CASSEGNRRMEQYF
CDR3 DNA: TGTGCCAGCAGTGAGGGTAACCGAAGAATGGAGCAGTACTTC
J gene: TRBJ2-7
D gene: .
V gene: TRBV2
CDR3 length: 14
clone size: many

CDR3 protein: CSVEGGAALGVNEQFF
CDR3 DNA: TGCAGCGTTGAAGGGGGAGCGGCCCTGGGGGTAAATGAGCAGTTCTTC
J gene: TRBJ2-1
D gene: .
V gene: TRBV29-1
CDR3 length: 16
clone size: .

CDR3 protein: CASSQDGLTERANYGYTF
CDR3 DNA: TGCGCCAGCAGCCAAGATGGGTTGACAGAAAGAGCTAACTATGGCTACACCTTC
J gene: TRBJ1-2
D gene: .
V gene: TRBV4-3
CDR3 length: 18
clone size: many

CDR3 protein: CATSGDRGYEQFF
CDR3 DNA: TGTGCCACCAGCGGGGACAGGGGCTATGAGCAGTTCTTC
J gene: TRBJ2-1
D gene: TRBD1
V gene: TRBV15
CDR3 length: 13
clone size: few

CDR3 protein: CASSESGQGRDTQYF
CDR3 DNA: TGCGCCAGCAGTGAGTCGGGACAGGGTCGTGATACGCAGTATTTT
J gene: TRBJ2-3
D gene: TRBD1
V gene: TRBV10-1
CDR3 length: 15
clone size: .

CDR3 protein: CASSQFTRHAYNEQFF
CDR3 DNA: TGTGCCAGCAGCCAATTTACGAGACATGCCTACAATGAGCAGTTCTTC
J gene: TRBJ2-1
D gene: .
V gene: TRBV16
CDR3 length: 16
clone size: few

CDR3 protein: CASSLADRPGELFF
CDR3 DNA: TGTGCCAGCAGCTTAGCGGACAGGCCTGGGGAGCTGTTTTTT
J gene: TRBJ2-2
D gene: TRBD1
V gene: TRBV7-6
CDR3 length: 14
clone size: .

CDR3 protein: CASSGHQANYGYTF
CDR3 DNA: TGTGCCAGCAGTGGCCACCAGGCCAACTATGGCTACACCTTC
J gene: TRBJ1-2
D gene: .
V gene: TRBV28
CDR3 length: 14
clone size: .

CDR3 protein: CASSASSGTDTQYF
CDR3 DNA: TGTGCCAGCAGTGCCTCTAGCGGCACAGATACGCAGTATTTT
J gene: TRBJ2-3
D gene: .
V gene: TRBV28
CDR3 length: 14
clone size: many

CDR3 protein: CSVGDRVDIQYF
CDR3 DNA: TGCAGCGTCGGCGACAGGGTAGACATTCAGTACTTC
J gene: TRBJ2-4
D gene: TRBD1
V gene: TRBV29-1
CDR3 length: 12
clone size: few

CDR3 protein: CSATLSSSYEQYF
CDR3 DNA: TGCAGTGCTACGTTATCTAGTAGCTACGAGCAGTACTTC
J gene: TRBJ2-7
D gene: .
V gene: TRBV20-1
CDR3 length: 13
clone size: .

CDR3 protein: CASSLSSGELFF
CDR3 DNA: TGTGCCAGCAGTTTATCGTCCGGGGAGCTGTTTTTT
J gene: TRBJ2-2
D gene: .
V gene: TRBV27
CDR3 length: 12
clone size: few

CDR3 protein: CASSLKAGDTEAFF
CDR3 DNA: TGTGCCAGCTCACTCAAGGCGGGGGACACTGAAGCTTTCTTT
J gene: TRBJ1-1
D gene: .
V gene: TRBV18
CDR3 length: 14
clone size: many

CDR3 protein: CASTGTGYFGTEAFF
CDR3 DNA: TGTGCCAGCACCGGGACAGGTTATTTCGGCACTGAAGCTTTCTTT
J gene: TRBJ1-1
D gene: TRBD1
V gene: TRBV2
CDR3 length: 15
clone size: few

CDR3 protein: CASSRSGYPIANTGELFF
CDR3 DNA: TGTGCCAGCAGCCGTTCGGGCTACCCAATCGCGAACACCGGGGAGCTGTTTTTT
J gene: TRBJ2-2
D gene: .
V gene: TRBV6-5
CDR3 length: 18
clone size: few

CDR3 protein: CSVFDRGQTYEQYF
CDR3 DNA: TGCAGCGTCTTCGACAGGGGGCAAACCTACGAGCAGTACTTC
J gene: TRBJ2-7
D gene: TRBD1
V gene: TRBV29-1
CDR3 length: 14
clone size: few

CDR3 protein: CSVGTASTDTQYF
CDR3 DNA: TGCAGCGTTGGGACGGCTAGCACAGATACGCAGTATTTT
J gene: TRBJ2-3
D gene: .
V gene: TRBV29-1
CDR3 length: 13
clone size: .

CDR3 protein: CASSYGLNLAKNIQYF
CDR3 DNA: TGTGCCAGCAGTTACGGACTCAACCTAGCCAAAAACATTCAGTACTTC
J gene: TRBJ2-4
D gene: .
V gene: TRBV6-2/TRBV6-3
CDR3 length: 16
clone size: few

CDR3 protein: CSVDGSSYNEQFF
CDR3 DNA: TGCAGCGTTGATGGGAGCTCCTACAATGAGCAGTTCTTC
J gene: TRBJ2-1
D gene: .
V gene: TRBV29-1
CDR3 length: 13
clone size: .

CDR3 protein: CASSQEVVWQGAGVTEAFF
CDR3 DNA: TGTGCCAGCAGCCAAGAAGTAGTTTGGCAGGGGGCCGGGGTCACTGAAGCTTTCTTT
J gene: TRBJ1-1
D gene: TRBD1
V gene: TRBV3-1
CDR3 length: 19
clone size: .

CDR3 protein: CASTARGSDEQFF
CDR3 DNA: TGTGCCAGCACCGCCAGAGGTTCGGATGAGCAGTTCTTC
J gene: TRBJ2-1
D gene: .
V gene: TRBV2
CDR3 length: 13
clone size: .

CDR3 protein: CASSIDGGAAYNEQFF
CDR3 DNA: TGTGCCAGTAGTATAGACGGGGGAGCGGCCTACAATGAGCAGTTCTTC
J gene: TRBJ2-1
D gene: .
V gene: TRBV19
CDR3 length: 16
clone size: .

CDR3 protein: CASSQDQRDRGYNEQFF
CDR3 DNA: TGCGCCAGCAGCCAAGACCAACGGGACAGGGGATACAATGAGCAGTTCTTC
J gene: TRBJ2-1
D gene: TRBD1
V gene: TRBV4-1
CDR3 length: 17
clone size: few

CDR3 protein: CAWSPGTARDEQYF
CDR3 DNA: TGTGCCTGGAGTCCCGGGACAGCCAGGGACGAGCAGTACTTC
J gene: TRBJ2-7
D gene: TRBD1
V gene: TRBV30
CDR3 length: 14
clone size: few

CDR3 protein: CASSYYTNTGELFF
CDR3 DNA: TGTGCCAGCAGTTACTATACGAACACCGGGGAGCTGTTTTTT
J gene: TRBJ2-2
D gene: .
V gene: TRBV12-3/TRBV12-4
CDR3 length: 14
clone size: .

CDR3 protein: CASGSGTGSYEQYF
CDR3 DNA: TGTGCCAGCGGGTCGGGGACAGGTTCCTACGAGCAGTACTTC
J gene: TRBJ2-7
D gene: TRBD1
V gene: TRBV3-1
CDR3 length: 14
clone size: .

CDR3 protein: CASSQVIQGVTVSYEQYF
CDR3 DNA: TGCGCCAGCAGCCAAGTGATTCAGGGGGTCACCGTCTCCTACGAGCAGTACTTC
J gene: TRBJ2-7
D gene: TRBD1
V gene: TRBV4-1
CDR3 length: 18
clone size: few

CDR3 protein: CATSRETGFGYTF
CDR3 DNA: TGTGCCACCAGCAGAGAGACAGGGTTTGGCTACACCTTC
J gene: TRBJ1-2
D gene: TRBD1
V gene: TRBV15
CDR3 length: 13
clone size: few

CDR3 protein: CASSQLSGRTFNTEAFF
CDR3 DNA: TGTGCCAGCAGCCAATTATCCGGGAGGACCTTTAACACTGAAGCTTTCTTT
J gene: TRBJ1-1
D gene: .
V gene: TRBV6-1
CDR3 length: 17
clone size: .

CDR3 protein: CASSAGGFYGYTF
CDR3 DNA: TGTGCCAGTAGCGCGGGAGGATTCTATGGCTACACCTTC
J gene: TRBJ1-2
D gene: .
V gene: TRBV19
CDR3 length: 13
clone size: .

CDR3 protein: CASSQEAGGLNYGYTF
CDR3 DNA: TGCGCCAGCAGCCAAGAGGCCGGGGGGCTGAACTATGGCTACACCTTC
J gene: TRBJ1-2
D gene: .
V gene: TRBV4-3
CDR3 length: 16
clone size: .

CDR3 protein: CASSFTSGGDTQYF
CDR3 DNA: TGTGCCAGCAGCTTTACTAGCGGGGGAGATACGCAGTATTTT
J gene: TRBJ2-3
D gene: TRBD2
V gene: TRBV5-4
CDR3 length: 14
clone size: few

CDR3 protein: CASREGDTEAFF
CDR3 DNA: TGTGCCAGCAGGGAAGGGGACACTGAAGCTTTCTTT
J gene: TRBJ1-1
D gene: .
V gene: TRBV27
CDR3 length: 12
clone size: .

CDR3 protein: CASSELKALGEKLFF
CDR3 DNA: TGTGCCAGCAGTGAATTAAAAGCCCTCGGTGAAAAACTGTTTTTT
J gene: TRBJ1-4
D gene: .
V gene: TRBV25-1
CDR3 length: 15
clone size: few

CDR3 protein: CASSLPLDRGRGTGELFF
CDR3 DNA: TGTGCCAGCAGCCTCCCTCTTGACAGGGGACGGGGCACCGGGGAGCTGTTTTTT
J gene: TRBJ2-2
D gene: TRBD1
V gene: TRBV28
CDR3 length: 18
clone size: .

CDR3 protein: CASSLLIKGYEQYF
CDR3 DNA: TGTGCCAGCAGCTTACTAATCAAGGGGTACGAGCAGTACTTC
J gene: TRBJ2-7
D gene: .
V gene: TRBV7-6
CDR3 length: 14
clone size: .

CDR3 protein: CASNPLSNEQFF
CDR3 DNA: TGTGCCAGCAACCCGTTATCCAATGAGCAGTTCTTC
J gene: TRBJ2-1
D gene: .
V gene: TRBV5-5
CDR3 length: 12
clone size: .

CDR3 protein: CASSLDSASSPLHF
CDR3 DNA: TGTGCCAGCAGCTTGGACAGTGCCAGCTCACCCCTCCACTTT
J gene: TRBJ1-6
D gene: .
V gene: TRBV7-9
CDR3 length: 14
clone size: .

CDR3 protein: CASSSYGDRENSTDTQYF
CDR3 DNA: TGTGCCAGCAGCTCCTACGGGGACAGGGAAAATAGCACAGATACGCAGTATTTT
J gene: TRBJ2-3
D gene: TRBD1
V gene: TRBV7-6
CDR3 length: 18
clone size: .

CDR3 protein: CASRGGTPYSYNEQFF
CDR3 DNA: TGTGCCAGCAGGGGGGGAACACCCTACTCCTACAATGAGCAGTTCTTC
J gene: TRBJ2-1
D gene: .
V gene: TRBV28
CDR3 length: 16
clone size: .

CDR3 protein: CASSPAGRAYEQYF
CDR3 DNA: TGTGCCAGCAGCCCTGCCGGACGAGCCTACGAGCAGTACTTC
J gene: TRBJ2-7
D gene: .
V gene: TRBV28
CDR3 length: 14
clone size: .

CDR3 protein: CASTPTADRADYEQYF
CDR3 DNA: TGTGCCAGCACCCCAACCGCGGACAGGGCTGACTACGAGCAGTACTTC
J gene: TRBJ2-7
D gene: TRBD1
V gene: TRBV6-1
CDR3 length: 16
clone size: .

CDR3 protein: CASGLGDRGQGNTYEQYF
CDR3 DNA: TGTGCTAGTGGTTTGGGAGATCGCGGACAGGGGAATACCTACGAGCAGTACTTC
J gene: TRBJ2-7
D gene: TRBD1
V gene: TRBV12-5
CDR3 length: 18
clone size: .

CDR3 protein: CASSEEVSGWNEQFF
CDR3 DNA: TGTGCCAGCAGTGAAGAGGTTAGCGGGTGGAATGAGCAGTTCTTC
J gene: TRBJ2-1
D gene: TRBD2
V gene: TRBV6-1
CDR3 length: 15
clone size: .

CDR3 protein: CSARELTGIMNTEAFF
CDR3 DNA: TGCAGTGCTAGAGAGCTGACAGGCATAATGAACACTGAAGCTTTCTTT
J gene: TRBJ1-1
D gene: .
V gene: TRBV20-1
CDR3 length: 16
clone size: few

CDR3 protein: CSAPGGVGDEQYF
CDR3 DNA: TGCAGTGCTCCGGGGGGGGTAGGGGACGAGCAGTACTTC
J gene: TRBJ2-7
D gene: TRBD2
V gene: TRBV20-1
CDR3 length: 13
clone size: few

CDR3 protein: CASSLVGGTAVITDTQYF
CDR3 DNA: TGTGCCAGCAGCTTAGTGGGGGGGACAGCGGTCATCACAGATACGCAGTATTTT
J gene: TRBJ2-3
D gene: .
V gene: TRBV11-2
CDR3 length: 18
clone size: few

CDR3 protein: CASRVDSYEATNEKLFF
CDR3 DNA: TGTGCCAGCAGAGTCGACAGTTACGAAGCAACTAATGAAAAACTGTTTTTT
J gene: TRBJ1-4
D gene: .
V gene: TRBV6-1
CDR3 length: 17
clone size: .